The next 7 T cell receptor beta chains were all read from a single sample in a study of shared clonotypes between healthy human individuals. Repertoires were generated with immunoSEQ multiplex PCR, while TCRdb's copy carries only in-frame clones and drops some. The sample includes 1.5 million to 2.5 million clones, just under 95% of them seen just once. The naive CD8 population came from CD45RO-negative cells selected for CCR7, without terminally differentiated effector memory CD45RA+ cells. Sequences were obtained from naive CD8+ T cells sorted from blood. The source is a young man in good health.

As to this clone: Within the sample, other DNA sequences also encode this same CDR3. The chain recombines TRBV7-6 with TRBJ2-5, with D unresolved. There are 13 residues in the CDR3. Looked up from germline, CDR1 is SGHVS and CDR2 is FNYEAQ. Trimming shortened V by 2 bases and J by 2 bases, and 6 bases separated the two germline ends. CDR3 nucleotides: TGTGCCAGCAGCTTAAGGGTACAAGAGACCCAGTACTTC. The encoded protein is CASSLRVQETQYF.

J is TRBJ2-2 and V is TRBV28; D is unresolved. The CDR3 consists of 14 residues. CDR1 MDHEN and CDR2 SYDVKM come from the germline V gene. Trimming stripped 1 base from V and 1 base from J, with 4 bases between. The CDR3 DNA reads as TGTGCCAGCAGTTTATATAGGAACACCGGGGAGCTGTTTTTT. Translated, it gives CASSLYRNTGELFF.

This clone was detected a few times. This chain connects TRBV4-1 to TRBJ1-2, with D perhaps matching TRBD1 (6 bases). Trimming stripped 0 bases from V and 5 bases from J, with 13 bases between. This CDR3 is 15 amino acids long. Germline-derived CDR1 and CDR2 are MGHRA and YSYEKL. CDR3 sequence (DNA): TGCGCCAGCAGCCAAGATCGAACAGGGTTTTATGGCTACACCTTC. Its translation is CASSQDRTGFYGYTF.

The V call is TRBV2, the J call TRBJ2-7, with TRBD2 matching over 12 bases. Germline V lookup: CDR1 SNHLY, CDR2 FYNNEI. The CDR3 extends over 15 amino acids. Trimming removed 6 bases from V and 2 bases from J; junction bases left unmatched: 5. Here the CDR3 DNA reads TGTGCCAGCAGCTACGGACTAGCGGGGACCTACGAGCAGTACTTC. Its protein product is CASSYGLAGTYEQYF.

J is TRBJ2-1 and V is TRBV11-2; no firm D call. Germline CDR1 SGHAT, CDR2 FQNNGV. This CDR3 spans 13 amino acids. Between the trimmed V and J ends, which lost 5 bases and 7 bases, there was a span of 12 bases. CDR3 nucleotide sequence: TGTGCCAGCAGCCCCACGTCGTGGAATGAGCAGTTCTTC. It translates to CASSPTSWNEQFF. The complete variable domain, with remaining parts taken from reference TRBV11-2 and TRBJ2-1, reads EAGVAQSPRYKIIEKRQSVAFWCNPISGHATLYWYQQILGQGPKLLIQFQNNGVVDDSQLPKDRFSAERLKGVDSTLKIQPAKLEDSAVYLCASSPTSWNEQFFGPGTRLTVL.

The chain has TRBV19 and TRBJ2-3; D unresolved. This CDR3 spans 15 amino acids. Trimming stripped 5 bases from V and 3 bases from J, with 15 bases between. Per the germline V gene, CDR1 is LNHDA and CDR2 is SQIVND (reference sequence). The CDR3 loop is CASSLSPSQTDTQYF. In DNA, the CDR3 is TGTGCCAGTAGTCTAAGTCCCAGTCAGACAGATACGCAGTATTTT.

The chain joins TRBV2 to TRBJ1-5; no clear D gene. Trimming took 2 bases from V and 14 from J, leaving 16 bases between them. The germline CDR1 and CDR2 sequences are SNHLY and FYNNEI. The CDR3 has 13 amino acids. The CDR3: CASSEQLGGNEHF. The CDR3 DNA follows: TGTGCCAGCAGTGAACAGTTAGGAGGTAACGAGCATTTT.